These 19 T cell receptor beta chains share one sample of origin, sequenced in a study of blood T cell repertoires in COVID-19. Clones were sequenced by immunoSEQ multiplex PCR, and TCRdb holds only the in-frame ones, with some missing. The repertoire has some 69,000 clones, over 80% of them found once; the top ten carry under 2%. What was sequenced was peripheral blood. These receptors were obtained from a woman aged 55-70 years with acute or convalescent COVID-19.

The V gene is TRBV5-1, the J gene TRBJ2-5, with TRBD1 matching over 8 bases. The CDR3 spans 14 residues. V lost 4 bases and J lost 4; bases outside the gene matches: 6. Looked up from germline, CDR1 is SGHRS and CDR2 is YFSETQ. CDR3 bases: TGCGCCAGCAGCGAAGGACAGGGTGGAGAGACCCAGTACTTC. This translates into CASSEGQGGETQYF.

The rearrangement joins TRBV9 to TRBJ2-5; D might be TRBD1 (6 bases). The CDR3 has 13 residues. The germline V gene encodes CDR1 SGDLS and CDR2 YYNGEE. V was clipped by 3 bases and J by 5 bases, with 11 bases between them. CDR3 coding DNA: TGTGCCAGCAGCGAAACAACAGGGGAGACCCAGTACTTC. Translated, it gives CASSETTGETQYF.

The chain links TRBV7-3 to TRBJ2-1; a weak D match, TRBD1 (6 bases). The CDR3 is 13 amino acids. The V gene's germline CDR1 is SGHTA and CDR2 FQGTGA. Trimming removed 3 bases from V and 8 bases from J, with 11 bases in between. The CDR3 sequence is CASSFRSGDEQFF. DNA for the CDR3: TGTGCCAGCAGCTTCCGTTCAGGGGATGAGCAGTTCTTC.

The chain joins TRBV25-1 to TRBJ1-4; TRBD1 aligns across 8 bases. Germline V lookup: CDR1 MGHDK, CDR2 SYGVNS. There are 15 residues in the CDR3. The ends lost 2 bases at V and 8 bases at J; junction bases unmatched: 7. The chain's CDR3 is CASSEGQGQYEKLFF. CDR3 nucleotides: TGTGCCAGCAGTGAAGGACAGGGACAGTACGAAAAACTGTTTTTT. The whole variable domain, remainder taken from reference TRBV25-1 and TRBJ1-4, is EADIYQTPRYLVIGTGKKITLECSQTMGHDKMYWYQQDPGMELHLIHYSYGVNSTEKGDLSSESTVSRIRTEHFPLTLESARPSHTSQYLCASSEGQGQYEKLFFGSGTQLSVL.

The rearrangement links TRBV2 to TRBJ1-5; TRBD1 matches 7 bases. Germline-derived CDR1 and CDR2 are SNHLY and FYNNEI. V gave up 7 bases and J gave up 6 bases; unmatched junction bases: 12. The CDR3 runs to 15 residues. This CDR3 reads CASTPEGAVGQPQHF. CDR3 DNA: TGTGCCAGCACCCCGGAGGGGGCGGTAGGTCAGCCCCAGCATTTT.

The V call is TRBV29-1, the J call TRBJ1-1; TRBD1 is a possible D gene (6 bases). V lost 6 bases, J lost 3 bases, and 8 bases lay in between. Germline V lookup: CDR1 SQVTM, CDR2 ANQGSEA. The CDR3 covers 11 residues. The CDR3 loop reads CSVAGDTEAFF. The CDR3 region has the DNA TGCAGCGTAGCAGGGGACACTGAAGCTTTCTTT.

The genes are TRBV6-5 and TRBJ1-4; D remains unclear. Deletions cut 6 bases from V and 8 bases from J, with 13 bases between. This CDR3 is built from 13 residues. Germline CDR1 is MNHEY and CDR2 is SVGAGI. CDR3 in DNA: TGTGCCAGCAGACCCACCGTCCAGGAAAAACTGTTTTTT. Amino acid sequence: CASRPTVQEKLFF.

CDR3 residues: CAGGGERSPLHF. The CDR3, as DNA: TGTGCCGGGGGAGGGGAGCGTTCACCCCTCCACTTT. The chain is built from TRBV11-2 and TRBJ1-6, with D possibly TRBD1 on 5 matching bases. Trimming shortened V by 11 bases and J by 9 bases, and 14 bases separated the two germline ends. Germline loops: CDR1 SGHAT, CDR2 FQNNGV. The CDR3 has 12 residues.

This clone was seen a few times. The chain carries TRBV7-6 and TRBJ2-7; the match to TRBD2 covers 7 bases. Germline values: CDR1 SGHVS, CDR2 FNYEAQ. This CDR3 region has 15 residues. V lost 4 bases to trimming and J lost 2 bases; unmatched junction nucleotides: 8. CDR3: CASSSQAGTTYEQYF. The CDR3 nucleotides read TGTGCCAGCAGCTCCCAGGCCGGGACTACCTACGAGCAGTACTTC.

The chain is built from TRBV23-1 and TRBJ2-7; 11 positions match TRBD2. TRBV23-1 is filed as an ORF, its function uncertain. V trimming: 1 base; J trimming: 5 bases; junction bases outside the gene matches: 10. The CDR3 length is 17 residues. The CDR3 protein is CASSQWVAGGLGDEQYF. The CDR3, as DNA: TGCGCCAGCAGTCAATGGGTAGCGGGAGGGCTAGGGGACGAGCAGTACTTC.

This clone was detected once. The V gene is TRBV11-3, the J gene TRBJ2-3, with 11 positions matching TRBD2. Unmatched junction bases numbered 3, after V lost 1 base and J lost 0 bases. This CDR3 is 17 amino acids long. Looked up from germline, CDR1 is SGHNT and CDR2 is YENEEA. CDR3: CASSLGTSGPSTDTQYF. Written as DNA, the CDR3 is TGTGCCAGCAGCTTAGGGACTAGCGGGCCTAGCACAGATACGCAGTATTTT.

The genes are TRBV6-5 and TRBJ1-5; 9 bases are a match to TRBD1. This CDR3 has 15 residues. V shed 6 bases, J shed 3 bases, and the junction held 6 bases outside the gene matches. Per the germline V gene, CDR1 is MNHEY and CDR2 is SVGAGI. The CDR3 nucleotides read TGTGCCAGCAGCCCCGGGACAGGGCCCAATCAGCCCCAGCATTTT. Its translation is CASSPGTGPNQPQHF.

The rearrangement links TRBV10-1 to TRBJ2-7; D possibly corresponds to TRBD2 (5 bases). This CDR3 comprises 15 residues. The V end lost 2 bases, the J end lost 2 bases, and 13 bases lay between the germline ends. The germline V gene encodes CDR1 WNHNN and CDR2 SYGVQD (reference sequence). The CDR3 DNA is TGCGCCAGCAGTGAGAAGAGAGGGAGCCCCTACGAGCAGTACTTC. Encoded protein: CASSEKRGSPYEQYF.

V is TRBV12-5 and J is TRBJ2-4; D is undetermined. V was trimmed by 9 bases and J by 15 bases, leaving 9 bases between them. There are 8 residues in the CDR3. CDR1 and CDR2 (germline): LGHNT, FRNRAP. CDR3 residues: CARPIVYF. Written as DNA, the CDR3 is TGTGCTAGGCCGATAGTGTACTTC.

This clone is a singleton in its sample. The V and J genes are TRBV6-5 and TRBJ2-1; TRBD2 is a possible D gene (5 bases). V lost 5 bases and J 9 bases, leaving 17 bases between the germline ends. CDR1 is MNHEY, CDR2 SVGAGI, per germline. The CDR3 extends over 14 amino acids. The CDR3 loop is CASSQNGNTAEQFF. The CDR3 DNA reads as TGTGCCAGCAGTCAGAACGGGAATACAGCTGAGCAGTTCTTC.

The chain links TRBV6-2 or TRBV6-3 to TRBJ2-1; perhaps TRBD2 as D (6 bases). The germline gives CDR1 MNHEY, CDR2 SVGEGT. CDR3 length: 15 residues. Deletions cut 5 bases from V and 8 bases from J, with 19 bases between. The chain's CDR3 is CASSPRRIPGDEQFF. The CDR3 DNA follows: TGTGCCAGCAGTCCACGACGGATACCGGGGGATGAGCAGTTCTTC.

This chain's CDR3 is CASTDQTSGPYEQYF. CDR3 coding DNA: TGCGCCAGCACCGACCAAACTAGCGGTCCCTACGAGCAGTACTTC. The V call is TRBV5-1, the J call TRBJ2-7; 8 nucleotides line up with TRBD2. V gave up 6 bases and J gave up 2 bases; unmatched junction bases: 10. Germline CDR1 reads SGHRS; CDR2 reads YFSETQ. CDR3 length: 15 amino acids.

This clone was detected only once. The rearrangement links TRBV4-1 to TRBJ1-1, with 7 nucleotides matching TRBD1. Germline-derived CDR1 and CDR2 are MGHRA and YSYEKL. After removal of 1 base from V and 7 bases from J, the junction contained 6 bases not matched to a gene. This CDR3 is 14 amino acids long. The CDR3 loop is CASSQVGQRVEAFF. DNA of the CDR3: TGCGCCAGCAGCCAAGTGGGACAGCGCGTTGAAGCTTTCTTT.

CDR3 region: CASSTRTGSNTEAFF. The CDR3 DNA reads as TGTGCCAGTAGTACAAGGACAGGATCGAACACTGAAGCTTTCTTT. The rearrangement joins TRBV19 to TRBJ1-1; 7 bases match TRBD1. This CDR3 is built from 15 residues. J was trimmed by 1 base and V by 4 bases; bases with no gene match: 6. From germline, CDR1 is LNHDA and CDR2 SQIVND (reference sequence).